This entry is about one T cell receptor beta chain. The antigen is unknown. Between the trimmed V and J ends, which lost 6 bases and 4 bases, there was a span of 19 bases. The CDR3 spans 15 residues. CDR1 MNHEY and CDR2 SMNVEV come from the germline V gene (reference sequence). This sample was taken from a study of shared clonotypes between healthy human individuals. Clones were read by immunoSEQ multiplex PCR, and TCRdb kept only the in-frame ones, dropping some. The repertoire holds about 2 million clones, with about 94% as singletons. Cells designated naive CD8 were CD45RO-negative and were positively selected for CCR7, with terminally differentiated effector memory CD45RA+ cells excluded. All of the donors resided in Nashville, Tennessee, and each was a Caucasian adult. General study findings and limits: It was expected that sequencing depth would affect clonotype sharing among donors. Only a few donors were included, so the genetic and exposure-history diversity represented was limited. What rarefaction showed was incomplete sorted-subset sequencing despite large depth.

This TCR came from a man between 18 and 35 years old in good health. This chain links TRBV27 with TRBJ2-7; tentatively, D is TRBD1 or TRBD2 (6 bases each). The sample comprised naive CD8+ T cells sorted from blood. The chain's CDR3 is CASRESRGGLYEQYF. The DNA for the CDR3 is TGTGCCAGCAGAGAATCCAGGGGAGGCTTGTACGAGCAGTACTTC.